These 8 T cell receptor beta chains originate from one sample sequenced in a study of OX40 agonist ivuxolimab in advanced cancers. Here immunoSEQ multiplex PCR was the method, and the copy in TCRdb shows in-frame clones only, minus some. The sample holds around 100,000 clones; roughly 90% are singletons and the top ten take around 0.16%. The input for sequencing was CD4+ or CD8+ T cells sorted from blood, taken in a trial of the OX40 agonist ivuxolimab. The receptors here all came from an adult with an advanced solid tumor such as melanoma, head and neck, liver or kidney cancer.

This clone was counted once. This rearrangement joins TRBV9 to TRBJ2-2; D assignment may be TRBD1 or TRBD2 (6 bases each). V was trimmed by 3 bases and J by 3 bases, leaving 12 bases between them. Germline assignment: CDR1 SGDLS and CDR2 YYNGEE. The CDR3 is 15 amino acids. CDR3 in amino acids: CASSGIGGHTGELFF. For the CDR3, the DNA is TGTGCCAGCAGCGGCATCGGGGGCCACACCGGGGAGCTGTTTTTT.

The chain uses TRBV19 and TRBJ1-1; the D is unclear. CDR1 LNHDA and CDR2 SQIVND come from the germline V gene (reference sequence). V was pared by 6 bases and J by 6 bases, with 17 bases between. This CDR3 is built from 14 residues. The CDR3 bases are TGTGCCAGTAGGCGACGGGAGGCCGTCGCTGAAGCTTTCTTT. Translation: CASRRREAVAEAFF.

CDR3 nucleotide sequence: TGTGCCAGCAGCCCCACCTCTATGCCGAACACTGAAGCTTTCTTT. It codes for CASSPTSMPNTEAFF. V gene TRBV14 combines with J gene TRBJ1-1; D gene unclear. From germline, CDR1 is SGHDN and CDR2 FVKESK. V was pared by 4 bases and J by 1 base, with 13 bases between. The CDR3 length is 15 residues.

This sequence joins TRBV5-1 and TRBJ1-1; TRBD1 is a possible D gene (6 bases). The germline CDR1 and CDR2 sequences are SGHRS and YFSETQ. CDR3 length: 16 residues. Trimming shortened V by 4 bases and J by 1 base, and 17 bases separated the two germline ends. The CDR3 is CASSGIGRGRNTEAFF. CDR3 nucleotide sequence: TGCGCCAGCAGCGGGATAGGGAGGGGGAGGAACACTGAAGCTTTCTTT.

On this clone: One end of the junction varies from germline; a read error may be responsible. DNA for the CDR3: TGTGCCAGCAGCTTGGTTGGACTAGCCCCCGCTTTC. Residues: CASSLVGLAPAF. This chain connects TRBV5-4 to TRBJ2-7, with 8 bases fitting TRBD2. The CDR3 extends over 12 amino acids. Germline V lookup: CDR1 SGHNT, CDR2 YYREEE (reference sequence).

V gene TRBV5-1 combines with J gene TRBJ1-2, with TRBD1 matching over 8 bases. The CDR3 covers 13 residues. V shed 4 bases, J shed 2 bases, and the junction held 1 base outside the gene matches. Germline V CDR1 and CDR2: SGHRS, YFSETQ. CDR3 nucleotide sequence: TGCGCCAGCAGCGACAGGGGCAACTATGGCTACACCTTC. Translating gives CASSDRGNYGYTF. Full variable domain (outside the CDR3, taken from reference TRBV5-1 and TRBJ1-2): KAGVTQTPRYLIKTRGQQVTLSCSPISGHRSVSWYQQTPGQGLQFLFEYFSETQRNKGNFPGRFSGRQFSNSRSEMNVSTLELGDSALYLCASSDRGNYGYTFGSGTRLTVV.

The genes are TRBV27 and TRBJ2-2, with D uncertain. The germline CDR1 and CDR2 sequences are MNHEY and SMNVEV (reference sequence). The length of the CDR3 is 14 residues. Between the trimmed V and J ends, which lost 5 bases and 3 bases, there was a span of 10 bases. The CDR3 region has the DNA TGTGCCAGCAGTATAGGCGTGGACACCGGGGAGCTGTTTTTT. Translation gives CASSIGVDTGELFF.

The genes are TRBV6-5 and TRBJ2-1, with a possible D match to TRBD1 (6 bases). With 6 bases removed from V and 8 bases from J, the gap between germline ends came to 20 bases. The germline V gene encodes CDR1 MNHEY and CDR2 SVGAGI. CDR3 length equals 15 residues. The chain's CDR3 is CASSKYRAVGYEQFF. CDR3 in DNA: TGTGCCAGCAGCAAATACAGGGCAGTAGGGTATGAGCAGTTCTTC.